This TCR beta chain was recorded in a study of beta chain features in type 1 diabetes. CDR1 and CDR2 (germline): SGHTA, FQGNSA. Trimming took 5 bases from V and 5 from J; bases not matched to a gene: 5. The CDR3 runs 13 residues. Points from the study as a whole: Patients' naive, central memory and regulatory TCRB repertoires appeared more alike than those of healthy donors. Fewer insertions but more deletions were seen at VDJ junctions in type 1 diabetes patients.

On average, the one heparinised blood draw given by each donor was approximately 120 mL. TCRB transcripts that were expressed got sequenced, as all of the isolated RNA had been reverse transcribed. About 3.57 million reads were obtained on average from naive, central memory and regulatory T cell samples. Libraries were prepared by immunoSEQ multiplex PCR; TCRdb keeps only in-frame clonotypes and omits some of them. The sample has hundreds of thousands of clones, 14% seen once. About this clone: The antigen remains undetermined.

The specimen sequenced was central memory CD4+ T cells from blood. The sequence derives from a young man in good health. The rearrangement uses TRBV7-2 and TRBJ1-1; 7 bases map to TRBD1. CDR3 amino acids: CASSRTGRTEAFF. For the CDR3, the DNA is TGTGCCAGCAGCCGGACAGGTCGGACTGAAGCTTTCTTT.